These 4 T cell receptor beta chains share one sample of origin, sequenced in a study of identical twins. TCRdb ran MiXCR on the 5' RACE reads and lists one entry per CDR3 protein. There are some 96,000 distinct CDR3 sequences in the sample; 5.9% occur only once, and approximately 12% lies in the top ten. The sample taken for sequencing was memory T cells sorted from blood. All receptors come from a woman between 45 and 60 years old in good health.

This clonotype came up many times. The gene calls are TRBV24-1 and TRBJ2-1, with no clear D. V gave up 9 bases and J gave up 6 bases, with 11 bases separating them. Germline V gives CDR1 KGHDR, CDR2 SFDVKD. CDR3 size: 12 residues. Here the CDR3 reads CATGRTSNEQFF. The CDR3 bases are TGTGCCACCGGCCGAACGAGCAATGAGCAGTTCTTC.

This clonotype was counted between two and nine times. V is TRBV2 and J is TRBJ2-1, with a weak D call TRBD1 (5 bases). The V end lost 1 base, the J end lost 7 bases, and 14 bases lay between the germline ends. CDR1 and CDR2 from the germline V gene are SNHLY and FYNNEI. The CDR3 totals 15 residues. CDR3 amino acids: CASSEEGQGANEQFF. The CDR3 nucleotides are TGTGCCAGCAGTGAAGAAGGCCAAGGGGCTAATGAGCAGTTCTTC.

This clonotype turned up a few times. A read error may account for a junction end that differs from germline. J is TRBJ2-1 and V is TRBV15, with TRBD2 identical over 9 bases. CDR1 LNHNV and CDR2 YYDKDF come from the germline V gene (reference sequence). This CDR3 region has 15 residues. The CDR3, as DNA: TGTGCCACCATCAGAGCGGGAGGTTCCTACAATGAGCAGTTCTTC. Protein product: CATIRAGGSYNEQFF.

This clonotype has a handful of counts. The rearrangement uses TRBV11-2 and TRBJ2-1; the D gene is possibly TRBD2 (5 bases). Germline-derived CDR1 and CDR2 are SGHAT and FQNNGV. CDR3 length equals 14 residues. With 3 bases removed from V and 2 bases from J, the gap between germline ends came to 8 bases. The CDR3 DNA sequence: TGTGCCAGCAGCTTGGCTAGCACCTACAATGAGCAGTTCTTC. It specifies CASSLASTYNEQFF. Based on the CDR3 plus reference TRBV11-2 and TRBJ2-1, the full variable domain is EAGVAQSPRYKIIEKRQSVAFWCNPISGHATLYWYQQILGQGPKLLIQFQNNGVVDDSQLPKDRFSAERLKGVDSTLKIQPAKLEDSAVYLCASSLASTYNEQFFGPGTRLTVL.